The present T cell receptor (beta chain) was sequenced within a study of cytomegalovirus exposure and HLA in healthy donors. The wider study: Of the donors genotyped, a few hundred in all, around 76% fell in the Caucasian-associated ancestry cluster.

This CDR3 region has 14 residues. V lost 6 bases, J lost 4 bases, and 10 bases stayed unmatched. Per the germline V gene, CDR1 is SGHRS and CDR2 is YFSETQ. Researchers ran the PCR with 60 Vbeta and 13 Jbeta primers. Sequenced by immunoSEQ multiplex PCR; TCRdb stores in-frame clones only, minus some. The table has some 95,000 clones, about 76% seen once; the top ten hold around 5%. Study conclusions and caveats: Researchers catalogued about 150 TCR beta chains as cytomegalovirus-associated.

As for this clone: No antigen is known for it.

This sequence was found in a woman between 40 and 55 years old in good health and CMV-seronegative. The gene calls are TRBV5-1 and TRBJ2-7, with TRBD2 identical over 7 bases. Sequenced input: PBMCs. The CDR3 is CASTPAGVGYEQYF. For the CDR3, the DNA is TGCGCCAGCACACCCGCGGGGGTGGGTTACGAGCAGTACTTC.